The 22 T cell receptor beta chains below come from one sample, sequenced in a study of cytomegalovirus exposure and HLA in healthy donors. This PCR relied on a set of 60 Vbeta primers and 13 Jbeta primers. Generated by immunoSEQ multiplex PCR, the TCRdb table keeps only in-frame clones and is missing some. The sample has around 190,000 clones, around 87% seen once. Sequenced sample: PBMCs. The receptor set was obtained from a young woman in good health and CMV-seronegative.

The chain links TRBV6-5 to TRBJ2-7, with 11 bases matching TRBD1. This CDR3 has 14 residues. CDR1 and CDR2 (germline): MNHEY, SVGAGI. V was pared by 5 bases and J by 2 bases, with 2 bases of the junction left unmatched. CDR3 bases: TGTGCCAGCAGTAAGGACAGGGGGCCCTACGAGCAGTACTTC. It translates to CASSKDRGPYEQYF.

The J gene is TRBJ1-4, the V gene TRBV19; D is undetermined. This CDR3 comprises 13 residues. The V gene lost 8 bases and the J gene lost 3 bases, with 10 bases spanning the gap. Germline loops: CDR1 LNHDA, CDR2 SQIVND (reference sequence). The CDR3 here is CASREASNEKLFF. CDR3 coding DNA: TGTGCCAGTCGGGAGGCCTCTAATGAAAAACTGTTTTTT.

Only one count was recorded for this clone. The chain links TRBV2 to TRBJ2-7; D unclear. This CDR3 contains 12 residues. V lost 6 bases, J lost 2 bases, and 8 bases lay in between. CDR1 SNHLY and CDR2 FYNNEI come from the germline V gene. The CDR3 DNA follows: TGTGCCAGCAGCCCCTCTACCTACGAGCAGTACTTC. It yields the protein CASSPSTYEQYF. The full variable domain, in which reference TRBV2 and TRBJ2-7 provide the parts outside the CDR3, is EPEVTQTPSHQVTQMGQEVILRCVPISNHLYFYWYRQILGQKVEFLVSFYNNEISEKSEIFDDQFSVERPDGSNFTLKIRSTKLEDSAMYFCASSPSTYEQYFGPGTRLTVT.

This clone was recorded once. The CDR3: CASSVTGQGTQYF. The CDR3 DNA sequence: TGTGCCAGCAGTGTCACAGGACAGGGAACGCAGTATTTT. The gene calls are TRBV27 and TRBJ2-3, with TRBD1 matching 8 bases. Per germline, CDR1 MNHEY and CDR2 SMNVEV (reference sequence). This CDR3 has 13 residues. J was trimmed by 9 bases and V by 5 bases; bases with no gene match: 7.

The genes are TRBV30 and TRBJ1-1; tentative D call: TRBD1 (5 bases). The CDR3 extends over 18 amino acids. The V gene's germline CDR1 is GTSNPN and CDR2 SVGIG (reference sequence). V dropped 0 bases and J dropped 6 bases, with 26 bases sitting between them. CDR3 amino acids: CAWSVSGAGQVKGAEAFF. DNA for the CDR3: TGTGCCTGGAGTGTATCTGGGGCAGGCCAGGTTAAGGGCGCTGAAGCTTTCTTT. Looking up the rest from reference TRBV30 and TRBJ1-1 gives the full variable domain: SQTIHQWPATLVQPVGSPLSLECTVEGTSNPNLYWYRQAAGRGLQLLFYSVGIGQISSEVPQNLSASRPQDRQFILSSKKLLLSDSGFYLCAWSVSGAGQVKGAEAFFGQGTRLTVV.

A note on this clone: One end of the junction is discordant with germline, which a read error may explain. The chain joins TRBV7-9 to TRBJ1-2; D is undetermined. The CDR3 runs to 13 residues. The germline CDR1 and CDR2 sequences are SEHNR and FQNEAQ (reference sequence). DNA of the CDR3: TGTTCCAGCAGCTTTGAGGGAGGGTATGGCTACACCTTC. Amino acid sequence: CSSSFEGGYGYTF. Based on the CDR3 plus reference TRBV7-9 and TRBJ1-2, the full variable domain is DTGVSQNPRHKITKRGQNVTFRCDPISEHNRLYWYRQTLGQGPEFLTYFQNEAQLEKSRLLSDRFSAERPKGSFSTLEIQRTEQGDSAMYLCSSSFEGGYGYTFGSGTRLTVV.

The chain recombines TRBV28 with TRBJ2-3; 9 nucleotides line up with TRBD2. This CDR3 spans 14 amino acids. V lost 5 bases to trimming and J lost 4 bases; unmatched junction nucleotides: 4. The V gene's germline CDR1 is MDHEN and CDR2 SYDVKM. This CDR3 is CASSPLAGPDTQYF. CDR3 sequence (DNA): TGTGCCAGCAGTCCGCTAGCGGGGCCAGATACGCAGTATTTT.

The chain couples TRBV5-4 to TRBJ2-5; 11 bases line up with TRBD1. With V trimmed by 4 bases and J by 4 bases, 3 bases remained unmatched. The germline V gene has CDR1 SGHNT and CDR2 YYREEE (reference sequence). The CDR3 covers 14 residues. The chain's CDR3 is CASSDGTGGETQYF. CDR3 in DNA: TGTGCCAGCAGCGACGGGACAGGGGGAGAGACCCAGTACTTC.

The V and J genes are TRBV18 and TRBJ2-1; 7 nucleotides align to TRBD2. CDR1 KGHSH and CDR2 LQKENI come from the germline V gene. Germline trimming cut 3 bases from V and 10 bases from J; bases unmatched to any gene: 12. The CDR3 sequence is 15 residues long. CDR3 nucleotide sequence: TGTGCCAGCTCACCCGGACCGGGGAGGGTGCAGGAGCAGTTCTTC. This gives the protein CASSPGPGRVQEQFF.

The V gene is TRBV19, the J gene TRBJ1-1; 11 nucleotides line up with TRBD1. CDR3 length: 17 amino acids. V lost 4 bases, J lost 0 bases, and 7 bases stayed unmatched. Germline V gives CDR1 LNHDA, CDR2 SQIVND (reference sequence). The CDR3 protein is CASSTRDRGWVNTEAFF. CDR3 DNA: TGTGCCAGTAGTACCCGGGACAGGGGGTGGGTGAACACTGAAGCTTTCTTT.

A single count supports this clone. V gene TRBV12-5 combines with J gene TRBJ2-1; D uncertain. Germline loops: CDR1 LGHNT, CDR2 FRNRAP. The V end was cut by 7 bases, the J end by 0 bases, with 10 bases between. The CDR3 spans 14 residues. The CDR3 region is CASDSTSSYNEQFF. Here the CDR3 DNA reads TGTGCTAGTGATTCCACGAGCTCCTACAATGAGCAGTTCTTC.

The chain combines TRBV6-5 with TRBJ1-6; D is uncertain. V was trimmed by 4 bases and J by 10 bases, leaving 14 bases between them. The CDR3 totals 14 residues. Germline lookup yields CDR1 MNHEY and CDR2 SVGAGI. The CDR3 coding sequence is TGTGCCAGCAGTTCGATACTTCGCGAATCACCCCTCCACTTT. Protein sequence: CASSSILRESPLHF.

V gene TRBV7-9 combines with J gene TRBJ2-7, with D tentatively TRBD2 (6 bases). Trimming removed 2 bases at V and 0 bases at J, with 11 bases between. The length of the CDR3 is 15 residues. CDR1 and CDR2 (germline): SEHNR, FQNEAQ (reference sequence). The CDR3 spells CASSLQGGFSYEQYF. As DNA, the CDR3 is TGTGCCAGCAGCTTACAAGGAGGGTTCTCCTACGAGCAGTACTTC.

The rearrangement links TRBV7-2 to TRBJ1-1, with D perhaps matching TRBD1 (5 bases). V lost 2 bases to trimming and J lost 2 bases, with 12 bases between them. The length of the CDR3 is 15 residues. Germline CDR1 is SGHTA and CDR2 is FQGNSA. CDR3 protein: CASSLFQGSNTEAFF. For the CDR3, the DNA is TGTGCCAGCAGCTTATTTCAGGGATCCAACACTGAAGCTTTCTTT.

This clone was detected a few times. The chain is built from TRBV19 and TRBJ2-7; 8 bases match TRBD2. The CDR3 consists of 14 residues. V dropped 3 bases and J dropped 6; count of bases not matched to a gene: 7. In germline, CDR1 is LNHDA, CDR2 SQIVND (reference sequence). In DNA form, the CDR3 reads TGTGCCAGTAGTATGGGAATAGCGGGGCCCGAGCAGTACTTC. This encodes CASSMGIAGPEQYF.

This clone was picked up a small number of times. The genes are TRBV6-4 and TRBJ1-1, with unresolved D. This CDR3 region has 13 residues. The ends were cut back, 0 bases at V and 7 bases at J, with 9 bases in the middle. Germline V CDR1 and CDR2: MRHNA, SNTAGT. This CDR3 is CASSDSETHEAFF. The CDR3 DNA is TGTGCCAGCAGTGACTCGGAGACCCATGAAGCTTTCTTT.

The rearrangement uses TRBV14 and TRBJ1-4; tentative D call: TRBD1 (5 bases). This CDR3 is built from 14 residues. The V end was cut by 6 bases, the J end by 4 bases, with 12 bases between. CDR1 is SGHDN, CDR2 FVKESK, per germline. CDR3 loop: CASSPRGVNEKLFF. In nucleotides, the CDR3 is TGTGCCAGCAGTCCGCGGGGGGTTAATGAAAAACTGTTTTTT.

This clone was picked up one time. The rearrangement links TRBV6-5 to TRBJ2-1, with D possibly being TRBD2 (5 bases). The V and J ends lost 6 bases and 5 bases respectively, with 17 bases between them. This CDR3 has 15 amino acids. Per the germline V gene, CDR1 is MNHEY and CDR2 is SVGAGI. This CDR3 reads CASRTFSAGDNEQFF. DNA for the CDR3: TGTGCCAGCAGAACCTTTAGCGCCGGGGACAATGAGCAGTTCTTC.

The chain is built from TRBV5-1 and TRBJ2-3; 9 bases map to TRBD2. The V gene's germline CDR1 is SGHRS and CDR2 YFSETQ. This CDR3 is built from 17 residues. V gave up 0 bases and J gave up 5 bases; unmatched junction bases: 10. The DNA for the CDR3 is TGCGCCAGCAGCTTGGTGGGGGCGGGAGGGCCAGTAGATACGCAGTATTTT. It is translated as CASSLVGAGGPVDTQYF.

The rearrangement uses TRBV19 and TRBJ2-2, with D possibly matching TRBD2 (5 bases). The CDR3 is 15 residues long. The germline V gene encodes CDR1 LNHDA and CDR2 SQIVND (reference sequence). Trimming shortened V by 3 bases and J by 5 bases, and 13 bases separated the two germline ends. The CDR3 loop is CASSIFNGNTGELFF. The CDR3 DNA reads as TGTGCCAGTAGTATCTTCAACGGGAATACCGGGGAGCTGTTTTTT.

This chain joins TRBV5-1 and TRBJ1-4; D remains ambiguous. This CDR3 spans 13 amino acids. From germline, CDR1 is SGHRS and CDR2 YFSETQ. V was shortened by 4 bases and J by 8 bases, with 12 bases between the two germline ends. The CDR3 protein is CASSGGADEKLFF. CDR3 sequence (DNA): TGCGCCAGCAGCGGCGGCGCAGACGAAAAACTGTTTTTT.

The V and J genes are TRBV6-5 and TRBJ2-7, with 9 bases identical to TRBD1. CDR3 length: 15 amino acids. Germline values: CDR1 MNHEY, CDR2 SVGAGI. The V and J ends lost 0 bases and 4 bases, in that order; junction bases with no gene match: 4. The CDR3 nucleotides are TGTGCCAGCAGTTACTCGGGACAGGGAGAGTACGAGCAGTACTTC. Protein sequence: CASSYSGQGEYEQYF.